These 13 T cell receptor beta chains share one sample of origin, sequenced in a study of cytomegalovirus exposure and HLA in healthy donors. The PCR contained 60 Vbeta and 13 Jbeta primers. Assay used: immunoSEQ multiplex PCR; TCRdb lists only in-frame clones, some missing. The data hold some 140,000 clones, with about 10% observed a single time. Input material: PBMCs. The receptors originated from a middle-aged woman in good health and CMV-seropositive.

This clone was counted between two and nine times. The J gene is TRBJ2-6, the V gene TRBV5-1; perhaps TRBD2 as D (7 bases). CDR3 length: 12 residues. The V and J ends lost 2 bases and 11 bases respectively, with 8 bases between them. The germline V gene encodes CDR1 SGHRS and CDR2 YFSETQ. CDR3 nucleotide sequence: TGCGCCAGCAGCTTAGGGGGGGACGTCCTGACTTTC. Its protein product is CASSLGGDVLTF.

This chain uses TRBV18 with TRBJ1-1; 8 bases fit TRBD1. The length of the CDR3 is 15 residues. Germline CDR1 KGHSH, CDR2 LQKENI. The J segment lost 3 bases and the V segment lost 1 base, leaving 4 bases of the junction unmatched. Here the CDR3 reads CASSPRTGWDTEAFF. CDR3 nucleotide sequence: TGTGCCAGCTCACCACGGACAGGGTGGGACACTGAAGCTTTCTTT.

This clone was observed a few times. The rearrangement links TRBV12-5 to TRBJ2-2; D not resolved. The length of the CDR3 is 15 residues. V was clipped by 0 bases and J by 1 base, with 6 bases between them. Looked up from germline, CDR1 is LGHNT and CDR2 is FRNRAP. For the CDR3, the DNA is TGTGCTAGTGGTTTGGTACTCGGGAACACCGGGGAGCTGTTTTTT. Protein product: CASGLVLGNTGELFF.

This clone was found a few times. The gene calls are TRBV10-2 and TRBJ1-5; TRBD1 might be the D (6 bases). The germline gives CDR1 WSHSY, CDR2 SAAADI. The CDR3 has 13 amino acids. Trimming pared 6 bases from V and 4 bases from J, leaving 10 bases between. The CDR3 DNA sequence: TGCGCCAGCAGGAGGACAGCTAATCAGCCCCAGCATTTT. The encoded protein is CASRRTANQPQHF.

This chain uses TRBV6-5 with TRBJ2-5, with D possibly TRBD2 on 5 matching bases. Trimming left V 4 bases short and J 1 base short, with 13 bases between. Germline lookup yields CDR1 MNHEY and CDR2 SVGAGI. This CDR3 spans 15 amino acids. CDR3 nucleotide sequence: TGTGCCAGCAGTTCCCTCGGAGGCATCCAAGAGACCCAGTACTTC. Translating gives CASSSLGGIQETQYF.

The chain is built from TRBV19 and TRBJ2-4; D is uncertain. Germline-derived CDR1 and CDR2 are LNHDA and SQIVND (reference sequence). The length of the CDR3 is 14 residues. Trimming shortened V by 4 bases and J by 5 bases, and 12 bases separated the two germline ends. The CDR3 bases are TGTGCCAGTAGTAGCAGGATTTCTCAAAACATTCAGTACTTC. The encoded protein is CASSSRISQNIQYF.

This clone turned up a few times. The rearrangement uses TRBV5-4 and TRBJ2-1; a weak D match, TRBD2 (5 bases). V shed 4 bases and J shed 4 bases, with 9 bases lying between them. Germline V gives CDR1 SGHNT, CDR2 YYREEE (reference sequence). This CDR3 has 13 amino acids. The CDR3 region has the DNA TGTGCCAGCAGCCCCACGGGGTACAATGAGCAGTTCTTC. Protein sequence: CASSPTGYNEQFF.

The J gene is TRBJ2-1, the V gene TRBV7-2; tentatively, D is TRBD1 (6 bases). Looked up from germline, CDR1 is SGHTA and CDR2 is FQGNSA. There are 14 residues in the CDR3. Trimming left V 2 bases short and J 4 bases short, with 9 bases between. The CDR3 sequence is CASSLLTGYNEQFF. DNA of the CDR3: TGTGCCAGCAGCTTACTGACAGGATACAATGAGCAGTTCTTC.

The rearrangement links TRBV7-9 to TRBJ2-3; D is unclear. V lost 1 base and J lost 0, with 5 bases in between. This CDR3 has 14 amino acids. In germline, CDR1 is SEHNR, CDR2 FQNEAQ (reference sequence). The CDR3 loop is CASSLGRSTDTQYF. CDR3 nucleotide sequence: TGTGCCAGCAGCTTAGGCAGGAGCACAGATACGCAGTATTTT. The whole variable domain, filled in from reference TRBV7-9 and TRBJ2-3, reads DTGVSQNPRHKITKRGQNVTFRCDPISEHNRLYWYRQTLGQGPEFLTYFQNEAQLEKSRLLSDRFSAERPKGSFSTLEIQRTEQGDSAMYLCASSLGRSTDTQYFGPGTRLTVL.

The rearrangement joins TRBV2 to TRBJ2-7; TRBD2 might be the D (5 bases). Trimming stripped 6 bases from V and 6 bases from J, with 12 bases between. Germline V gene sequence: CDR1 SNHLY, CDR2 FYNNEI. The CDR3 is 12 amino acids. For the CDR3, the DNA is TGTGCCAGCAGCGGGGAGTGGGGCGAGCAGTACTTC. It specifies CASSGEWGEQYF.

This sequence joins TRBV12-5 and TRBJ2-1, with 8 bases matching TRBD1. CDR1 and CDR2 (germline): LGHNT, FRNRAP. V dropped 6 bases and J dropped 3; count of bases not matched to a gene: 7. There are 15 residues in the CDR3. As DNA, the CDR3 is TGTGCTAGTGGCGGGCAGGGGGCTATCTACAATGAGCAGTTCTTC. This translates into CASGGQGAIYNEQFF.

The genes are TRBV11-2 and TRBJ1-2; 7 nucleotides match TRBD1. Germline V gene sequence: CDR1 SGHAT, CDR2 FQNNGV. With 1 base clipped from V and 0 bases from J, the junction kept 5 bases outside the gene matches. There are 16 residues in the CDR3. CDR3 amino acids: CASSLGPGQTNYGYTF. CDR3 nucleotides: TGTGCCAGCAGCTTAGGCCCGGGACAGACTAACTATGGCTACACCTTC.

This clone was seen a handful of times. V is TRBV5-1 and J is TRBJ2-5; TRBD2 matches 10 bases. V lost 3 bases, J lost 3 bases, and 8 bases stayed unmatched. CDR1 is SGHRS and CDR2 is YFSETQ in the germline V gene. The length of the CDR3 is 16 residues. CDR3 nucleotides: TGCGCCAGCAGCTCCGAACCTAGCGGGGGAGAAGAGACCCAGTACTTC. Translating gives CASSSEPSGGEETQYF.